One and the same sample provided the 2 T cell receptor beta chains below, sequenced in a study of shared clonotypes between healthy human individuals. This table comes from immunoSEQ multiplex PCR, and its TCRdb copy is limited to in-frame clones, with some not included. Altogether roughly 500,000 clones are present, approximately 95% being singletons, with the ten largest covering 0.055% to 0.075%. Input material: naive CD4+ T cells sorted from blood. Subset reported: CD45RA+ positively selected. All receptors come from a woman between 25 and 40 years old in good health.

This clone was seen once. The chain is built from TRBV11-2 and TRBJ2-2, with D hard to call. The CDR3 has 16 amino acids. Germline assignment: CDR1 SGHAT and CDR2 FQNNGV. V was cut by 1 base and J by 1 base, with 10 bases left in between. The CDR3 is CASSLGSLQNTGELFF. The CDR3 bases are TGTGCCAGCAGCTTAGGGTCCTTACAGAACACCGGGGAGCTGTTTTTT.

The chain links TRBV30 to TRBJ2-7; D is possibly TRBD2 (6 bases). CDR3 size: 14 residues. CDR1 is GTSNPN, CDR2 SVGIG, per germline (reference sequence). The V end was cut by 4 bases, the J end by 2 bases, with 15 bases between. CDR3 nucleotide sequence: TGTGCCTGGATGCCGGGACTGCCACCCTACGAGCAGTACTTC. As protein: CAWMPGLPPYEQYF.